The text below deals with one T cell receptor beta chain. Libraries were prepared by immunoSEQ multiplex PCR; TCRdb keeps only in-frame clonotypes and omits some of them. The data hold around 260,000 clones, with around four fifths observed a single time. These data belong to a study of blood T cell repertoires in COVID-19. Across the study: Spain, Italy and the United States supplied samples that represented acute and convalescent COVID-19. Sources were T cells, B-cell-depleted T cells, or PBMCs; the material itself was cDNA or gDNA.

Participants came from under 30 US areas, aged about 18 to 95 years. Clinical histories supplied by participants themselves formed the basis of cohort assignment. The receptor's source is a man aged 25 to 40 with acute COVID-19. Sequenced input: PBMCs or T cells enriched from blood (not recorded which).

In DNA form, the CDR3 reads TGTGCCAGCAGCGTTAGCGGGGGGGCTGAAGATACGCAGTATTTT. Protein product: CASSVSGGAEDTQYF. The genes are TRBV9 and TRBJ2-3; 11 bases are shared with TRBD2. This CDR3 has 15 amino acids. V shed 2 bases, J shed 5 bases, and the junction held 4 bases outside the gene matches. Germline V gene data show CDR1 as SGDLS and CDR2 as YYNGEE.